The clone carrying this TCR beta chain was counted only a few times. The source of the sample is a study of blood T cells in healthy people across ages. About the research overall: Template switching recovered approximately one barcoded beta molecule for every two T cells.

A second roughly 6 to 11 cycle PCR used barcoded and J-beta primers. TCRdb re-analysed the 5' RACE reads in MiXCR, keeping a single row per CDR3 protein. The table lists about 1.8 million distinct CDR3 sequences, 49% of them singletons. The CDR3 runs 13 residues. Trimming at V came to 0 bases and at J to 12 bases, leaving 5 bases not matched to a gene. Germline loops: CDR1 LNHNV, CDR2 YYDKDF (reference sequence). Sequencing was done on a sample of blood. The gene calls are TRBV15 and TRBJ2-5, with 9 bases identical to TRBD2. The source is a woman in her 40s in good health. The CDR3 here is CATSRDQGGGEYF. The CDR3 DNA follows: TGTGCCACCAGCAGAGATCAGGGCGGGGGGGAGTACTTC. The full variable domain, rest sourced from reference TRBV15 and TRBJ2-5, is DAMVIQNPRYQVTQFGKPVTLSCSQTLNHNVMYWYQQKSSQAPKLLFHYYDKDFNNEADTPDNFQSRRPNTSFCFLDIRSPGLGDTAMYLCATSRDQGGGEYFGPGTRLLVL.